Listed here are 14 T cell receptor beta chains from one sample, sequenced in a study of blood T cell repertoires in COVID-19. Sequencing used immunoSEQ multiplex PCR; TCRdb keeps in-frame clones, though not all of them. Found here are 78,000 or so clones, roughly nine tenths of them singletons; the top ten hold roughly 5%. Input material: peripheral blood. The receptors come from a man aged 50 or older with active or convalescent COVID-19.

This chain uses TRBV2 with TRBJ2-6; D remains ambiguous. Germline V gives CDR1 SNHLY, CDR2 FYNNEI. There are 15 residues in the CDR3. Trimming took off 7 bases at V and 0 bases at J, with 10 bases between the two ends. CDR3 DNA sequence: TGTGCCAGCACCTCATGGAGCTCTGGGGCCAACGTCCTGACTTTC. Protein: CASTSWSSGANVLTF.

V is TRBV7-2 and J is TRBJ1-4; possible D gene TRBD1, 5 bases. CDR3 length: 14 residues. Trimming pared 2 bases from V and 5 bases from J, leaving 9 bases between. CDR1 and CDR2 (germline): SGHTA, FQGNSA. The CDR3, as DNA: TGTGCCAGCAGCTTACGGGGGGTAAATGAAAAACTGTTTTTT. Translating gives CASSLRGVNEKLFF.

The rearrangement links TRBV2 to TRBJ2-2; 7 positions agree with TRBD1. Losses at the gene ends were 4 bases for V and 7 bases for J; bases not matched to a gene: 3. Germline assignment: CDR1 SNHLY and CDR2 FYNNEI. The CDR3 runs 13 residues. In DNA form, the CDR3 reads TGTGCCAGCAGTGGACAGGGCGGCGGGGAGCTGTTTTTT. Amino acids: CASSGQGGGELFF.

The gene calls are TRBV6-4 and TRBJ1-1, with a weak D call TRBD1 (5 bases). With 2 bases removed from V and 7 bases from J, the gap between germline ends came to 8 bases. The CDR3 consists of 12 residues. Germline assignment: CDR1 MRHNA and CDR2 SNTAGT. CDR3 loop: CASSDIGGEAFF. In DNA, the CDR3 is TGTGCCAGCAGTGACATCGGGGGTGAAGCTTTCTTT.

The V call is TRBV30, the J call TRBJ2-2; D perhaps matches TRBD1 (5 bases). The ends were cut back, 3 bases at V and 7 bases at J, with 18 bases in the middle. Germline V gene lookup returns CDR1 GTSNPN and CDR2 SVGIG (reference sequence). The CDR3 sequence is 15 residues long. The CDR3 loop is CAWSAPDRSGGELFF. As DNA, the CDR3 is TGTGCCTGGAGCGCCCCTGACAGATCCGGCGGGGAGCTGTTTTTT.

V and J are TRBV19 and TRBJ2-3; 7 nucleotides align to TRBD2. CDR3 length: 16 residues. V was clipped by 7 bases and J by 0 bases; unmatched bases: 10. Germline CDR1 LNHDA, CDR2 SQIVND (reference sequence). CDR3 DNA: TGTGCCAGTATGGGCGGGGGTTCCGTAAGCACAGATACGCAGTATTTT. It codes for CASMGGGSVSTDTQYF.

The sample holds a few counts of this clone. The same CDR3 can be traced to other DNA sequences in this sample. The chain links TRBV11-2 to TRBJ1-1; 9 positions match TRBD1. The CDR3 is made up of 14 amino acids. Germline V gene lookup returns CDR1 SGHAT and CDR2 FQNNGV. V shed 5 bases and J 1 base; nucleotides not matched to a gene: 2. The CDR3, as DNA: TGTGCCAGCAGCCCGGGACAGGGGAACACTGAAGCTTTCTTT. Amino acid sequence: CASSPGQGNTEAFF. The full variable domain, in which reference TRBV11-2 and TRBJ1-1 provide the parts outside the CDR3, is EAGVAQSPRYKIIEKRQSVAFWCNPISGHATLYWYQQILGQGPKLLIQFQNNGVVDDSQLPKDRFSAERLKGVDSTLKIQPAKLEDSAVYLCASSPGQGNTEAFFGQGTRLTVV.

The chain carries TRBV11-2 and TRBJ2-4; D gene uncertain. Trimming pared 5 bases from V and 7 bases from J, leaving 15 bases between. Per the germline V gene, CDR1 is SGHAT and CDR2 is FQNNGV. The length of the CDR3 is 14 residues. CDR3 protein: CASSATSVANIQYF. CDR3 bases: TGTGCCAGCAGCGCCACCAGCGTCGCGAACATTCAGTACTTC.

This chain joins TRBV19 and TRBJ2-7; weak D call: TRBD2 (7 bases). The CDR3 consists of 14 residues. V dropped 1 base and J dropped 2 bases, with 9 bases sitting between them. In germline, CDR1 is LNHDA, CDR2 SQIVND (reference sequence). The CDR3 loop reads CASSIAGGTYEQYF. The CDR3 DNA is TGTGCCAGTAGTATAGCGGGGGGCACCTACGAGCAGTACTTC.

CDR3 protein: CASSLAGRTGGGYTF. The CDR3 DNA reads TGTGCCAGCAGCTTAGCGGGTCGGACAGGGGGCGGCTACACCTTC. The J gene is TRBJ1-2, the V gene TRBV7-2, with 11 bases identical to TRBD1. CDR1 SGHTA and CDR2 FQGNSA come from the germline V gene. The junction had 5 bases not matched to a gene; V was cut back by 0 bases and J by 8 bases. CDR3 length equals 15 residues.

A single count supports this clone. The chain employs TRBV5-1 and TRBJ1-1, with a tentative D call TRBD1 (6 bases). Between the trimmed V and J ends, which lost 4 bases and 1 base, there was a span of 14 bases. This CDR3 is built from 15 residues. Germline loops: CDR1 SGHRS, CDR2 YFSETQ. CDR3 DNA: TGCGCCAGCAGCCTACAGGGTAACGGGAACACTGAAGCTTTCTTT. Encoded protein: CASSLQGNGNTEAFF.

This rearrangement joins TRBV5-1 to TRBJ1-3, with a weak D call TRBD1 (6 bases). The germline V gene has CDR1 SGHRS and CDR2 YFSETQ. The CDR3 extends over 14 amino acids. The V gene lost 0 bases and the J gene lost 6 bases, with 10 bases spanning the gap. The CDR3: CASSLGQGQNTIYF. CDR3 DNA: TGCGCCAGCAGCTTGGGCCAGGGACAAAACACCATATATTTT.

In the case of this clone: At one of its ends the junction is not consistent with the germline gene, which may arise from a read error. The V gene is TRBV30, the J gene TRBJ1-3; TRBD1 is a possible D gene (5 bases). Germline values: CDR1 GTSNPN, CDR2 SVGIG (reference sequence). This CDR3 is built from 14 residues. CDR3 residues: CASSGAFSGNTIYF. The CDR3 DNA reads TGTGCCTCGAGTGGGGCCTTCTCTGGAAACACCATATATTTT. The full variable domain, rest sourced from reference TRBV30 and TRBJ1-3, is SQTIHQWPATLVQPVGSPLSLECTVEGTSNPNLYWYRQAAGRGLQLLFYSVGIGQISSEVPQNLSASRPQDRQFILSSKKLLLSDSGFYLCASSGAFSGNTIYFGEGSWLTVV.

The chain employs TRBV27 and TRBJ2-5, with D possibly matching TRBD1 (6 bases). Trimming removed 5 bases at V and 3 bases at J, with 10 bases between. Germline values: CDR1 MNHEY, CDR2 SMNVEV (reference sequence). The CDR3 length is 13 residues. CDR3: CASSINREETQYF. CDR3 nucleotides: TGTGCCAGCAGTATAAACAGGGAAGAGACCCAGTACTTC.